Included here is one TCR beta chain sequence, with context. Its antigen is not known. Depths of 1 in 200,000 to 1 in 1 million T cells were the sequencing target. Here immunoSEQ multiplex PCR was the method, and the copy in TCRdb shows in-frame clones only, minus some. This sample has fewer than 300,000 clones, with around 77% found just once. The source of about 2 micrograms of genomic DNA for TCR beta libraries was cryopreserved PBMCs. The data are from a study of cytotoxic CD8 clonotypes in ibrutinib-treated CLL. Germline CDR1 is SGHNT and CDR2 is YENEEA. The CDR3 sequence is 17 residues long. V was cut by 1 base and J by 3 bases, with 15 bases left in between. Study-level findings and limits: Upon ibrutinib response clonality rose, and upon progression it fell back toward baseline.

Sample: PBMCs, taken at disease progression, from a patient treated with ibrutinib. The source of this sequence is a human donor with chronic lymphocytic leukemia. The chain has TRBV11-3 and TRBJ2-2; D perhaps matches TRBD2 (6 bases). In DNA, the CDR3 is TGTGCCAGCAGCTTAGTAGTGGGGGGAAAGGACACCGGGGAGCTGTTTTTT. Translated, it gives CASSLVVGGKDTGELFF.